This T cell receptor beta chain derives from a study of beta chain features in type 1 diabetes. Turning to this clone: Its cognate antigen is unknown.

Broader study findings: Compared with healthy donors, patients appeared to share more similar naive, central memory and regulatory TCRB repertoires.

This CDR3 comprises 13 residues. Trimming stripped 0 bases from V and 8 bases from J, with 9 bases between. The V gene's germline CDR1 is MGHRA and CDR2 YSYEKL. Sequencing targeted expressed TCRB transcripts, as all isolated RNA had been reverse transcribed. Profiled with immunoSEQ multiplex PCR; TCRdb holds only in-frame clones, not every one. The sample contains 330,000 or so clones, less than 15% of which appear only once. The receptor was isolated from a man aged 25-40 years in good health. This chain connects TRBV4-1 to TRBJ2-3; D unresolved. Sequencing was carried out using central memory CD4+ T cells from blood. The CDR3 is CASSQDGRGTQYF. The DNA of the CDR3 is TGCGCCAGCAGCCAAGATGGGCGTGGTACGCAGTATTTT.